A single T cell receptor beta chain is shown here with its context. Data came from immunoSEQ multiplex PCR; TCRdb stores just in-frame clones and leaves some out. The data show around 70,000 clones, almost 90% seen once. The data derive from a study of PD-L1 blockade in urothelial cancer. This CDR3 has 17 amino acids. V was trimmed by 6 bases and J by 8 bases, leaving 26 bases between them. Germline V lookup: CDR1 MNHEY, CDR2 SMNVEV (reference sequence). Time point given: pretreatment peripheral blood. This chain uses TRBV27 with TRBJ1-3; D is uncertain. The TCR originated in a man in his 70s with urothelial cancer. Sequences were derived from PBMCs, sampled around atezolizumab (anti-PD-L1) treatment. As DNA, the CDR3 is TGTGCCAGCAGACCCCCGCCCCCGGGCTCCCCGGGGTACACCATATATTTT. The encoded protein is CASRPPPPGSPGYTIYF.